These T cell receptor beta chains were read from a single sample in a study of lymphopenia after photon versus proton radiotherapy. The repertoire was sequenced with immunoSEQ multiplex PCR; TCRdb's copy has only in-frame clones and lacks some. In the table there are 15,000 to 20,000 clones, roughly nine tenths of which are singletons. The sequences come from peripheral blood, collected from a patient treated with proton-based radiotherapy. These receptors all stem from a man in his 70s with pancreatic cancer. Both conserved end residues are part of each CDR3. D genes are given only for firm matches. Part of the rows lack a size; the others show once, few, many or a class for expanded clones.

v_call	d_call	cdr3_length	j_call	clone_size	cdr3_aa	cdr3_nt
TRBV13	NA	15	TRBJ1-2	NA	CASSLVERGRRGYTF	TGTGCCAGCAGCTTAGTTGAGAGGGGTCGTAGAGGCTACACCTTC
TRBV2	TRBD1	17	TRBJ1-4	NA	CASSEALLGGWAEKLFF	TGTGCCAGCAGTGAAGCCTTACTAGGGGGCTGGGCTGAAAAACTGTTTTTT
TRBV2	TRBD2	15	TRBJ2-1	NA	CASRTSGARYNEQFF	TGTGCCAGCAGGACTAGCGGGGCTCGCTACAATGAGCAGTTCTTC
TRBV10-2	NA	15	TRBJ1-5	once	CASSPRDGPDQPQHF	TGCGCCAGCAGCCCCCGGGACGGACCCGATCAGCCCCAGCATTTT
TRBV2	TRBD1	18	TRBJ1-4	NA	CASRVDDRGYLTNEKLFF	TGTGCCAGCAGGGTCGATGACAGGGGGTATTTAACTAATGAAAAACTGTTTTTT
TRBV5-4	NA	16	TRBJ1-3	NA	CASSLGAGGSGNTIYF	TGTGCCAGCAGCTTGGGAGCAGGAGGGTCTGGAAACACCATATATTTT
TRBV10-1	NA	13	TRBJ1-2	NA	CASSDRTGQGYTF	TGCGCCAGCAGTGATCGGACGGGCCAGGGCTACACCTTC
TRBV7-6	TRBD1	14	TRBJ2-5	once	CASSLGQGWETQYF	TGTGCCAGCAGCTTAGGACAGGGGTGGGAGACCCAGTACTTC
TRBV6-5	NA	14	TRBJ1-2	once	CASSLFRGNHGYTF	TGTGCCAGCAGCTTATTCAGGGGAAACCATGGCTACACCTTC
TRBV9	NA	15	TRBJ1-1	once	CASSRRDNMNTEAFF	TGTGCCAGCAGCCGCCGGGATAACATGAACACTGAAGCTTTCTTT
TRBV27	NA	12	TRBJ1-4	NA	CASSTPGGKLFF	TGTGCCAGCAGTACTCCGGGGGGAAAACTGTTTTTT
TRBV29-1	NA	12	TRBJ2-1	NA	CSARPRGNEQFF	TGCAGCGCCCGCCCCCGTGGGAATGAGCAGTTCTTC
TRBV29-1	NA	11	TRBJ2-1	NA	CSVAGADEQFF	TGCAGCGTTGCTGGGGCCGATGAGCAGTTCTTC
TRBV30	NA	14	TRBJ2-7	NA	CAGTDLGRPFEQYF	TGTGCCGGCACTGACCTGGGGCGCCCCTTCGAGCAGTACTTC
TRBV7-2	TRBD2	14	TRBJ2-1	NA	CASTRTSGRNEQFF	TGTGCCAGCACCCGGACTAGCGGAAGGAATGAGCAGTTCTTC
TRBV5-1	TRBD1	14	TRBJ2-3	medium-sized	CASSWGQGGDTQYF	TGCGCCAGCAGCTGGGGACAGGGAGGAGATACGCAGTATTTT
TRBV27	TRBD2	16	TRBJ2-1	NA	CASSGGTSGVYNEQFF	TGTGCCAGCAGTGGCGGGACTAGCGGGGTCTACAATGAGCAGTTCTTC
TRBV18	NA	13	TRBJ1-1	NA	CASSPTGHTEAFF	TGTGCCAGCTCACCAACGGGTCACACTGAAGCTTTCTTT
TRBV9	NA	14	TRBJ1-2	NA	CASSREEGSYGYTF	TGTGCCAGCAGCCGGGAGGAGGGATCCTATGGCTACACCTTC
TRBV18	NA	14	TRBJ1-2	NA	CASSPAANIYGYTF	TGTGCCAGCTCACCGGCAGCGAACATCTATGGCTACACCTTC
TRBV15	NA	16	TRBJ1-4	NA	CATSRDVRTVNEKLFF	TGTGCCACCAGCAGAGATGTGAGAACAGTAAATGAAAAACTGTTTTTT
TRBV18	TRBD1	17	TRBJ1-6	NA	CASSQEIGQAYNSPLHF	TGTGCCAGCTCTCAGGAGATTGGACAGGCCTATAATTCACCCCTCCACTTT
TRBV19	TRBD2	15	TRBJ2-4	NA	CASRAREVTKNIQYF	TGTGCCAGTAGAGCCCGGGAGGTAACCAAAAACATTCAGTACTTC
TRBV18	NA	20	TRBJ2-6	NA	CASSPLGAQGPNSGANVLTF	TGTGCCAGCTCACCTCTGGGTGCTCAGGGACCGAACTCTGGGGCCAACGTCCTGACTTTC
TRBV9	NA	13	TRBJ2-6	once	CASTHSGANVLTF	TGTGCCAGCACCCACTCTGGGGCCAACGTCCTGACTTTC
TRBV11-1	TRBD1	16	TRBJ2-1	NA	CASSLHTGQGFNEQFF	TGTGCCAGCAGCTTACATACGGGACAGGGGTTCAATGAGCAGTTCTTC
TRBV6-1	TRBD1	15	TRBJ1-1	NA	CASSAKQGTGTEAFF	TGTGCCAGCAGTGCCAAACAGGGGACGGGGACTGAAGCTTTCTTT
TRBV27	NA	12	TRBJ1-2	NA	CASSNRNYGYTF	TGTGCCAGCAGTAACAGAAACTATGGCTACACCTTC
TRBV5-6	NA	13	TRBJ2-7	NA	CASSTGTPYEQYF	TGTGCCAGCAGCACCGGGACCCCCTACGAGCAGTACTTC
TRBV4-2	NA	17	TRBJ1-4	NA	CASSQDSPRTGSEKLFF	TGTGCCAGCAGCCAAGATTCCCCGAGAACAGGGTCGGAAAAACTGTTTTTT
TRBV30	NA	11	TRBJ1-1	NA	CAWSVGGRVFF	TGTGCCTGGAGTGTGGGGGGTCGGGTTTTCTTT
TRBV27	TRBD1	16	TRBJ2-2	NA	CASSQRGQGPGGELFF	TGTGCCAGCAGTCAACGGGGACAGGGGCCCGGGGGGGAGCTGTTTTTT
TRBV11-3	NA	15	TRBJ1-2	NA	CASSLAGGANYGYTF	TGTGCCAGCAGCCTGGCCGGGGGGGCGAACTATGGCTACACCTTC
TRBV25-1	TRBD1	17	TRBJ2-7	NA	CASSEWGAGTGYYEQYF	TGTGCCAGCAGTGAATGGGGGGCCGGGACAGGTTATTACGAGCAGTACTTC
TRBV6-1	TRBD1	15	TRBJ2-1	NA	CASSGPGTGSNEQFF	TGTGCCAGCAGCGGTCCCGGGACAGGGTCCAATGAGCAGTTCTTC
TRBV19	TRBD1	19	TRBJ2-3	NA	CASSSPGGDSPAATDTQYF	TGTGCCAGTAGTAGCCCAGGGGGAGACAGTCCCGCGGCCACAGATACGCAGTATTTT
TRBV19	TRBD2	15	TRBJ2-5	NA	CASKSQRGDQETQYF	TGTGCCAGCAAGAGCCAGCGGGGCGACCAAGAGACCCAGTACTTC
TRBV18	NA	15	TRBJ1-2	once	CASSPPNGLNYGYTF	TGTGCCAGCTCACCACCCAATGGCCTTAACTATGGCTACACCTTC
TRBV19	NA	13	TRBJ2-7	NA	CASSRAPANEQYF	TGTGCCAGTAGTCGTGCCCCAGCGAACGAGCAGTACTTC
TRBV19	NA	13	TRBJ2-3	NA	CASSKQDWDTQYF	TGTGCCAGTAGTAAGCAGGATTGGGATACGCAGTATTTT
TRBV10-2	NA	14	TRBJ1-3	NA	CASSPTGTGNTIYF	TGCGCCAGCAGCCCCACAGGGACTGGAAACACCATATATTTT
TRBV11-2	NA	13	TRBJ2-1	NA	CASSLAGFDEQFF	TGTGCCAGCAGCTTAGCAGGGTTCGATGAGCAGTTCTTC
TRBV2	TRBD1	14	TRBJ1-1	NA	CASSRQGMNTEAFF	TGTGCCAGCAGTAGACAGGGAATGAACACTGAAGCTTTCTTT
TRBV27	TRBD1	15	TRBJ2-1	NA	CASSRSQGAYNEQFF	TGTGCCAGCAGTCGCTCGCAGGGGGCCTACAATGAGCAGTTCTTC
TRBV5-4	NA	15	TRBJ1-2	NA	CASSLAIWGGYGYTF	TGTGCCAGCAGCTTGGCCATCTGGGGCGGCTATGGCTACACCTTC